Below, 23 T cell receptor beta chains from the same sample are listed, as sequenced in a study of long-term antiretroviral therapy in people with HIV. immunoSEQ v3.0 was run at survey level. Profiling relied on immunoSEQ multiplex PCR, and the TCRdb table lists in-frame clones only, not all of them. The data hold 20,000 to 25,000 clones, with around 86% observed a single time. Sequenced here: unsorted PBMCs, sampled 0.2 years before starting antiretroviral therapy. The receptor source for this set is a man aged 18-30 years with HIV.

The gene calls are TRBV27 and TRBJ2-1; 7 nucleotides match TRBD2. The V gene's germline CDR1 is MNHEY and CDR2 SMNVEV (reference sequence). Trimming removed 3 bases from V and 4 bases from J; junction bases left unmatched: 0. This CDR3 region has 13 residues. CDR3 protein: CASSLRGYNEQFF. The DNA of the CDR3 is TGTGCCAGCAGTTTGCGGGGGTACAATGAGCAGTTCTTC.

This clone appeared a single time. The rearrangement joins TRBV27 to TRBJ2-7, with 8 bases lining up with TRBD1. There are 13 residues in the CDR3. J gave up 5 bases and V 7 bases, and 7 bases lay outside the gene matches. Germline CDR1 reads MNHEY; CDR2 reads SMNVEV (reference sequence). In DNA, the CDR3 is TGTGCCAGCAAAGTGACAGGGGAGGACGAGCAGTACTTC. This gives the protein CASKVTGEDEQYF.

This chain uses TRBV18 with TRBJ1-1; 7 bases agree with TRBD1. V was clipped by 5 bases and J by 3 bases; unmatched bases: 12. CDR1 KGHSH and CDR2 LQKENI come from the germline V gene. This CDR3 region has 16 residues. Here the CDR3 DNA reads TGTGCCAGCTCAACAACAGGGGCAGGAGTAGACACTGAAGCTTTCTTT. Translated: CASSTTGAGVDTEAFF.

The chain uses TRBV2 and TRBJ1-2; 7 positions agree with TRBD1. The CDR3 consists of 13 residues. The germline CDR1 and CDR2 sequences are SNHLY and FYNNEI. With 6 bases clipped from V and 8 bases from J, the junction kept 9 bases outside the gene matches. CDR3 loop: CASRWRGPGGYTF. For the CDR3, the DNA is TGTGCCAGCAGGTGGAGGGGGCCCGGCGGCTACACCTTC.

The chain employs TRBV5-6 and TRBJ1-2; the D is unclear. The germline V and J ends were trimmed by 1 base and 1 base, with 11 bases remaining between them. The germline V gene has CDR1 SGHDT and CDR2 YYEEEE. This CDR3 is 15 amino acids long. The CDR3 nucleotides are TGTGCCAGCAGCTTGATGTTTACGATTAACTATGGCTACACCTTC. This gives the protein CASSLMFTINYGYTF.

J is TRBJ2-7 and V is TRBV4-3, with TRBD2 matching 8 bases. With V trimmed by 0 bases and J by 7 bases, 8 bases remained unmatched. The CDR3 contains 15 residues. CDR1 and CDR2 (germline): LGHNA, YSLEER. The DNA for the CDR3 is TGCGCCAGCAGCCAAGATAGCGGGGTAGGTGAGGAGCAGTACTTC. Encoded protein: CASSQDSGVGEEQYF.

The chain combines TRBV15 with TRBJ1-2; the match to TRBD1 covers 8 bases. The J segment lost 5 bases and the V segment lost 0 bases, leaving 2 bases of the junction unmatched. CDR1 and CDR2 (germline): LNHNV, YYDKDF (reference sequence). The CDR3 has 14 amino acids. CDR3 region: CATSRDTGGYGYTF. The CDR3 nucleotides are TGTGCCACCAGCAGAGATACAGGGGGGTATGGCTACACCTTC. Based on the CDR3 plus reference TRBV15 and TRBJ1-2, the full variable domain is DAMVIQNPRYQVTQFGKPVTLSCSQTLNHNVMYWYQQKSSQAPKLLFHYYDKDFNNEADTPDNFQSRRPNTSFCFLDIRSPGLGDTAMYLCATSRDTGGYGYTFGSGTRLTVV.

V usage is TRBV6-6 and J usage is TRBJ2-3; D gene uncertain. In germline, CDR1 is MNHNY, CDR2 SVGAGI (reference sequence). V lost 6 bases, J lost 0 bases, and 13 bases lay in between. The CDR3 consists of 15 residues. DNA of the CDR3: TGTGCCAGCAGAACGAAATCCGCTAGCACAGATACGCAGTATTTT. Translation: CASRTKSASTDTQYF.

This sequence joins TRBV7-9 and TRBJ2-7, with D perhaps TRBD2 (7 bases). Looked up from germline, CDR1 is SEHNR and CDR2 is FQNEAQ (reference sequence). The CDR3 consists of 13 residues. Trimming stripped 8 bases from V and 0 bases from J, with 11 bases between. CDR3 residues: CASLRGPSYEQYF. The CDR3 DNA reads as TGTGCCAGCTTGCGGGGGCCCTCCTACGAGCAGTACTTC.

The rearrangement joins TRBV18 to TRBJ2-7; D not resolved. Germline V CDR1 and CDR2: KGHSH, LQKENI. The CDR3 spans 14 residues. V was pared by 6 bases and J by 2 bases, with 14 bases between. In DNA form, the CDR3 reads TGTGCCAGCTCGTTTTCGAGTTCGCCCTACGAGCAGTACTTC. Amino acid sequence: CASSFSSSPYEQYF. The whole variable domain, remainder taken from reference TRBV18 and TRBJ2-7, is NAGVMQNPRHLVRRRGQEARLRCSPMKGHSHVYWYRQLPEEGLKFMVYLQKENIIDESGMPKERFSAEFPKEGPSILRIQQVVRGDSAAYFCASSFSSSPYEQYFGPGTRLTVT.

The gene calls are TRBV4-2 and TRBJ2-2; a weak D match, TRBD2 (6 bases). This CDR3 has 17 amino acids. Germline CDR1 and CDR2: LGHNA and YNFKEQ. V was shortened by 0 bases and J by 6 bases, with 17 bases between the two germline ends. The CDR3 DNA reads as TGTGCCAGCAGCCAAGACTTAGCGGCTAGCTTAGCCGGGGAGCTGTTTTTT. It translates to CASSQDLAASLAGELFF.

The CDR3 here is CATSRVARAAGGANVLTF. In nucleotides, the CDR3 is TGTGCCACCAGCAGAGTTGCCAGGGCTGCTGGAGGGGCCAACGTCCTGACTTTC. The chain couples TRBV15 to TRBJ2-6; possibly TRBD1 for D (5 bases). The CDR3 loop spans 18 amino acids. The V and J ends lost 1 base and 4 bases respectively, with 17 bases between them. Germline lookup yields CDR1 LNHNV and CDR2 YYDKDF (reference sequence). Combining the CDR3 with reference TRBV15 and TRBJ2-6 gives the whole variable domain DAMVIQNPRYQVTQFGKPVTLSCSQTLNHNVMYWYQQKSSQAPKLLFHYYDKDFNNEADTPDNFQSRRPNTSFCFLDIRSPGLGDTAMYLCATSRVARAAGGANVLTFGAGSRLTVL.

The V and J genes are TRBV14 and TRBJ2-1; D ambiguous. The CDR3 totals 12 residues. Trimming left V 1 base short and J 9 bases short, with 7 bases between. Germline loops: CDR1 SGHDN, CDR2 FVKESK. For the CDR3, the DNA is TGTGCCAGCAGCCAAGGAGGATCTGAGCAGTTCTTC. This sequence encodes CASSQGGSEQFF.

V and J are TRBV6-5 and TRBJ2-2; the D is unclear. The V gene lost 6 bases and the J gene lost 5 bases, with 7 bases spanning the gap. Looked up from germline, CDR1 is MNHEY and CDR2 is SVGAGI. The CDR3 sequence is 12 residues long. The CDR3 is CASRLSTGELFF. DNA of the CDR3: TGTGCCAGCAGACTATCGACCGGGGAGCTGTTTTTT.

The gene calls are TRBV30 and TRBJ2-2; 7 positions match TRBD1. Germline V gene sequence: CDR1 GTSNPN, CDR2 SVGIG (reference sequence). Unmatched junction bases numbered 6, after V lost 7 bases and J lost 4 bases. This CDR3 comprises 13 residues. CDR3 coding DNA: TGTGCCTTTGACAGGGCGGCCACCGGGGAGCTGTTTTTT. This gives the protein CAFDRAATGELFF.

Here the CDR3 reads CASSSRAGRLLRNYGYTF. The CDR3 DNA follows: TGTGCCAGTAGTAGCAGGGCAGGGAGATTACTTAGAAACTATGGCTACACCTTC. The chain links TRBV19 to TRBJ1-2, with a tentative D call TRBD1 (5 bases). Looked up from germline, CDR1 is LNHDA and CDR2 is SQIVND (reference sequence). Trimming removed 4 bases from V and 2 bases from J, with 23 bases in between. This CDR3 contains 18 residues.

The chain recombines TRBV2 with TRBJ2-1, with 9 bases fitting TRBD2. Germline V gene sequence: CDR1 SNHLY, CDR2 FYNNEI. CDR3 length equals 11 residues. V lost 6 bases and J lost 9; bases outside the gene matches: 0. The chain's CDR3 is CASRGLAEQFF. The CDR3 region has the DNA TGTGCCAGCAGGGGACTAGCTGAGCAGTTCTTC.

The chain has TRBV7-8 and TRBJ2-7, with D uncertain. Germline V lookup: CDR1 SGHVS, CDR2 FQNEAQ. This CDR3 is 13 amino acids long. V shed 3 bases and J shed 3 bases, with 9 bases lying between them. This CDR3 reads CASSFEILYEQYF. The CDR3 DNA follows: TGTGCCAGCAGCTTCGAGATCCTCTACGAGCAGTACTTC.

To note about this clone: Germline is not matched at one junction end, which may reflect a read error. V and J are TRBV15 and TRBJ1-1; D ambiguous. The CDR3 is 16 amino acids. Germline V gene lookup returns CDR1 LNHNV and CDR2 YYDKDF (reference sequence). CDR3 sequence (DNA): TGTGCCACCAGCAGAGACCCTGCCGGAGGGAACGCTGAAGCTTTCTTT. It translates to CATSRDPAGGNAEAFF.

This sequence joins TRBV6-5 and TRBJ2-7; D possibly corresponds to TRBD2 (5 bases). V lost 2 bases and J lost 6, with 8 bases in between. Germline lookup yields CDR1 MNHEY and CDR2 SVGAGI. This CDR3 is built from 12 residues. The CDR3 reads CASSYRGSEQYF. Here the CDR3 DNA reads TGTGCCAGCAGTTACCGAGGGAGCGAGCAGTACTTC.

The chain recombines TRBV7-2 with TRBJ2-3, with D tentatively TRBD2 (5 bases). The V and J ends lost 4 bases and 6 bases respectively, with 17 bases between them. There are 15 residues in the CDR3. Germline V gives CDR1 SGHTA, CDR2 FQGNSA. In DNA form, the CDR3 reads TGTGCCAGCAGCTCATACCCTGGGGAGCCGGATACGCAGTATTTT. Translation: CASSSYPGEPDTQYF.

V gene TRBV19 combines with J gene TRBJ2-5; 7 nucleotides agree with TRBD1. The V segment lost 9 bases and the J segment 5 bases; nucleotides outside the gene matches: 9. The germline CDR1 and CDR2 sequences are LNHDA and SQIVND (reference sequence). This CDR3 has 13 residues. The CDR3 DNA reads as TGTGCCAGCCGAAACCCAGGGGGTGAGACCCAGTACTTC. Translated: CASRNPGGETQYF.

The V gene is TRBV2, the J gene TRBJ2-3; 7 bases match TRBD1. J lost 2 bases, V lost 3 bases, and 8 bases had no gene match. The CDR3 is 16 amino acids. Germline V gene sequence: CDR1 SNHLY, CDR2 FYNNEI. The DNA of the CDR3 is TGTGCCAGCAGTGAGATCCGGCAGGGGGTCACAGATACGCAGTATTTT. Its protein is CASSEIRQGVTDTQYF.